This entry concerns a single T cell receptor (beta chain). The data were taken from a study of PD-L1 blockade in urothelial cancer. At the level of the study: Blood was analyzed 3 weeks (second dose) and 6 weeks after treatment start.

The V gene lost 3 bases and the J gene lost 0 bases, with 9 bases spanning the gap. Germline CDR1 reads SGHNT; CDR2 reads YYREEE (reference sequence). The CDR3 covers 14 residues. Assay: immunoSEQ multiplex PCR; the TCRdb copy retains only in-frame clones and omits some. The sample contains 71,000 or so clones, 85% to 90% of which appear only once. This receptor was obtained from a man aged 55 to 70 with urothelial cancer. The rearrangement uses TRBV5-4 and TRBJ1-1, with a tentative D call TRBD1 (6 bases). The specimen comprised PBMCs, sampled around atezolizumab (anti-PD-L1) treatment. The CDR3 bases are TGTGCCAGCAGCTACTACAGGGTGAACACTGAAGCTTTCTTT. This gives the protein CASSYYRVNTEAFF.